This T cell receptor beta chain was observed in a study of shared clonotypes between healthy human individuals. As concerns this clone: Distinct nucleotide sequences in the sample also encode this CDR3.

The V segment lost 4 bases and the J segment 1 base; nucleotides outside the gene matches: 6. Germline values: CDR1 SEHNR, CDR2 FQNEAQ (reference sequence). This CDR3 contains 15 residues. Sequenced by immunoSEQ multiplex PCR; TCRdb stores in-frame clones only, minus some. Among 1 million to 1.3 million clones listed, approximately 80% were seen once. All donors were healthy HIV-negative adults lacking recent acute infections or vaccinations. Input material: memory CD4+ T cells from PBMCs. Subset defined: CD45RA-negative fraction. The receptor comes from a man aged 18 to 30 in good health. Some clones in this sample may be carry-over from other donors' samples. The chain couples TRBV7-9 to TRBJ1-1; 7 nucleotides align to TRBD1. CDR3 region: CASSSNRQGNTEAFF. The CDR3 nucleotides are TGTGCCAGCAGCTCGAACCGACAGGGGAACACTGAAGCTTTCTTT.